This TCR beta chain was identified during a study of T cell repertoires in cytomegalovirus infection. V lost 9 bases and J lost 0, with 14 bases in between. CDR1 and CDR2 from the germline V gene are LNHDA and SQIVND (reference sequence). The CDR3 has 15 residues. TCRdb reanalysed the reads using MiXCR and keeps one entry per CDR3 protein. The sample holds approximately 130,000 distinct CDR3 sequences, roughly a quarter seen once. Notes on this clonotype: No antigen is known for it.

Material: PBMCs, sequenced either directly or after in vitro stimulation (not recorded which). The receptor was derived from a human donor in good health (CMV status not recorded). Some clones in this sample may be carry-over from other donors' samples. This chain joins TRBV19 and TRBJ2-2, with D possibly matching TRBD2 (6 bases). CDR3 residues: CASFSGNANTGELFF. In nucleotides, the CDR3 is TGTGCCAGCTTTAGCGGAAACGCGAACACCGGGGAGCTGTTTTTT.